The 23 T cell receptor beta chains reported below all come from one sample, sequenced in a study of cytomegalovirus exposure and HLA in healthy donors (dated by TCRdb to between 2016 and 2019). The library was obtained by the immunoSEQ multiplex PCR assay. For the multiplex PCR, a mixture combining 60 forward primers for TCR Vbeta segments and 13 reverse primers for TCR Jbeta segments was used. In TCRdb, the immuneACCESS table is reduced to in-frame sequences with V and J assigned. These tables do not hold every clone; where another copy was compared, an unresolved V gene accounts for under half, and the others remain unexplained. This sample has fewer than 250,000 clones in its table, and 60% to 80% of those were observed once. Of the sample, roughly 1.6% falls within the top ten clones. The sequencing input was PBMCs. These receptors were taken from a woman younger than 30 in good health and CMV-seronegative.

This clone was seen only a few times. The rearrangement uses TRBV6-5 and TRBJ1-1, with D maybe TRBD1 (6 bases). Germline V gene lookup returns CDR1 MNHEY and CDR2 SVGAGI. Deletions cut 8 bases from V and 10 bases from J, with 17 bases between. The CDR3 runs to 12 residues. CDR3 DNA sequence: TGTGCCAGCCGGATACGAGGGGGTGCAGCTTTCTTT. It specifies CASRIRGGAAFF.

This clone was observed a single time. The chain is built from TRBV30 and TRBJ1-2; 8 nucleotides line up with TRBD1. The CDR3 covers 11 residues. The J segment lost 6 bases and the V segment lost 3 bases, leaving 0 bases of the junction unmatched. Germline CDR1 reads GTSNPN; CDR2 reads SVGIG (reference sequence). The CDR3 is CAWRTGDGYTF. The CDR3 coding sequence is TGTGCCTGGAGGACAGGGGATGGCTACACCTTC.

V is TRBV7-9 and J is TRBJ1-1; 10 bases match TRBD1. The CDR3 has 13 amino acids. The trim removed 7 bases at V and 4 bases at J, leaving 3 bases unmatched. Germline V gene lookup returns CDR1 SEHNR and CDR2 FQNEAQ (reference sequence). CDR3 protein: CASNRDRGTEAFF. The CDR3 region has the DNA TGTGCCAGCAACCGGGACAGGGGCACTGAAGCTTTCTTT. The complete variable domain, with remaining parts taken from reference TRBV7-9 and TRBJ1-1, reads DTGVSQNPRHKITKRGQNVTFRCDPISEHNRLYWYRQTLGQGPEFLTYFQNEAQLEKSRLLSDRFSAERPKGSFSTLEIQRTEQGDSAMYLCASNRDRGTEAFFGQGTRLTVV.

The chain links TRBV6-5 to TRBJ1-5; TRBD1 matches at 7 bases. The CDR3 sequence is 16 residues long. Germline CDR1 and CDR2: MNHEY and SVGAGI. The trim removed 2 bases at V and 0 bases at J, leaving 4 bases unmatched. CDR3 protein: CASSYEDRDSNQPQHF. Written as DNA, the CDR3 is TGTGCCAGCAGTTACGAAGACAGGGATAGCAATCAGCCCCAGCATTTT.

A word on this clone: Within the sample, other DNA sequences also encode this same CDR3. This sequence joins TRBV5-1 and TRBJ2-7; D may be TRBD1 (5 bases). Trimming took off 1 base at V and 0 bases at J, with 5 bases between the two ends. Germline-derived CDR1 and CDR2 are SGHRS and YFSETQ. This CDR3 is built from 13 residues. The CDR3 loop is CASSLQGSYEQYF. As DNA, the CDR3 is TGCGCCAGCAGCTTGCAGGGCTCCTACGAGCAGTACTTC.

This chain uses TRBV28 with TRBJ1-2; 7 bases match TRBD1. Germline V gene sequence: CDR1 MDHEN, CDR2 SYDVKM. After removal of 6 bases from V and 0 bases from J, the junction contained 13 bases not matched to a gene. This CDR3 has 17 amino acids. DNA of the CDR3: TGTGCCAGCAGCGAGACTGAGGGACAGCTCACTAACTATGGCTACACCTTC. This gives the protein CASSETEGQLTNYGYTF.

The genes are TRBV28 and TRBJ2-1; 7 bases match TRBD2. Germline lookup yields CDR1 MDHEN and CDR2 SYDVKM. The CDR3 contains 17 residues. The J segment lost 0 bases and the V segment lost 2 bases, leaving 7 bases of the junction unmatched. CDR3 protein: CASSLGRELPSYNEQFF. Here the CDR3 DNA reads TGTGCCAGCAGTTTAGGGCGGGAGTTACCCTCCTACAATGAGCAGTTCTTC.

The chain employs TRBV5-6 and TRBJ2-1; D perhaps matches TRBD2 (5 bases). The CDR3 spans 16 residues. CDR1 is SGHDT, CDR2 YYEEEE, per germline. The V gene lost 0 bases and the J gene lost 5 bases, with 15 bases spanning the gap. CDR3 DNA sequence: TGTGCCAGCAGCTTGGCCGGACTCCGAAAACACAATGAGCAGTTCTTC. It encodes CASSLAGLRKHNEQFF.

This clone was detected a few times. This chain uses TRBV7-9 with TRBJ1-2; D gene ambiguous. Trimming removed 2 bases from V and 6 bases from J, with 13 bases in between. Germline CDR1 reads SEHNR; CDR2 reads FQNEAQ (reference sequence). This CDR3 region has 14 residues. In DNA form, the CDR3 reads TGTGCCAGCAGCTTATTGAGGCCTAAGGATGGCTACACCTTC. Its translation: CASSLLRPKDGYTF.

This clone was found once. This chain links TRBV4-1 with TRBJ2-7; a weak D match, TRBD1 (6 bases). The CDR3 covers 15 residues. Between the trimmed V and J ends, which lost 0 bases and 5 bases, there was a span of 14 bases. Germline V gives CDR1 MGHRA, CDR2 YSYEKL. In DNA, the CDR3 is TGCGCCAGCAGCCAAGACCTGACAGGATTCAACGAGCAGTACTTC. This gives the protein CASSQDLTGFNEQYF.

This chain connects TRBV27 to TRBJ1-5, with 9 nucleotides matching TRBD1. The V gene end was trimmed by 5 bases and the J gene end by 5 bases; junction bases not matched to a gene: 13. Germline V gives CDR1 MNHEY, CDR2 SMNVEV (reference sequence). The CDR3 has 17 amino acids. In DNA, the CDR3 is TGTGCCAGCAGTCCATCCGGGACAGGGTTTCCTCATCAGCCCCAGCATTTT. It yields the protein CASSPSGTGFPHQPQHF.

This clone was detected only a few times. The genes are TRBV28 and TRBJ1-3; no definite D call. The CDR3 has 15 amino acids. Between the trimmed V and J ends, which lost 6 bases and 0 bases, there was a span of 12 bases. Germline values: CDR1 MDHEN, CDR2 SYDVKM. DNA of the CDR3: TGTGCCAGCAGGAGGTTAGTGTACTCTGGAAACACCATATATTTT. This gives the protein CASRRLVYSGNTIYF.

This chain links TRBV7-6 with TRBJ1-4; tentatively, D is TRBD1 (5 bases). The CDR3 has 12 amino acids. Germline V gives CDR1 SGHVS, CDR2 FNYEAQ. With 6 bases removed from V and 8 bases from J, the gap between germline ends came to 10 bases. CDR3 region: CASRGLGEKLFF. CDR3 sequence (DNA): TGTGCCAGCAGGGGGCTGGGGGAAAAACTGTTTTTT. The variable domain in full, with the rest retrieved from reference TRBV7-6 and TRBJ1-4, is GAGVSQSPRYKVTKRGQDVALRCDPISGHVSLYWYRQALGQGPEFLTYFNYEAQQDKSGLPNDRFSAERPEGSISTLTIQRTEQRDSAMYRCASRGLGEKLFFGSGTQLSVL.

This chain connects TRBV7-9 to TRBJ2-1; the match to TRBD2 covers 9 bases. CDR1 SEHNR and CDR2 FQNEAQ come from the germline V gene (reference sequence). The CDR3 spans 15 residues. The trim removed 1 base at V and 8 bases at J, leaving 6 bases unmatched. CDR3 in DNA: TGTGCCAGCAGCTTAGGTCAAGCGGGAGGCCATGAGCAGTTCTTC. Residues: CASSLGQAGGHEQFF.

The chain has TRBV19 and TRBJ2-1; 9 bases agree with TRBD2. Trimming removed 3 bases from V and 9 bases from J; junction bases left unmatched: 6. The germline CDR1 and CDR2 sequences are LNHDA and SQIVND (reference sequence). This CDR3 is 14 amino acids long. CDR3 sequence reads: CASSMAGGPGEQFF. CDR3 nucleotides: TGTGCCAGTAGTATGGCGGGAGGGCCGGGTGAGCAGTTCTTC.

This clone was seen a handful of times. This chain joins TRBV10-2 and TRBJ1-1; D perhaps matches TRBD1 (6 bases). V dropped 11 bases and J dropped 1 base, with 14 bases sitting between them. Per the germline V gene, CDR1 is WSHSY and CDR2 is SAAADI. The CDR3 is made up of 13 amino acids. CDR3 sequence reads: CAGRIQGNTEAFF. DNA of the CDR3: TGCGCCGGGAGAATACAGGGGAACACTGAAGCTTTCTTT.

This clone appeared a few times. J is TRBJ1-1 and V is TRBV11-2, with no clear D. The V end lost 11 bases, the J end lost 0 bases, and 25 bases lay between the germline ends. CDR1 and CDR2 from the germline V gene are SGHAT and FQNNGV. The CDR3 covers 17 residues. CDR3 in amino acids: CAAKSIGERPMNTEAFF. The CDR3 DNA follows: TGTGCCGCCAAATCGATCGGGGAGAGACCCATGAACACTGAAGCTTTCTTT.

This chain uses TRBV27 with TRBJ2-7; 15 bases align to TRBD2. Germline-derived CDR1 and CDR2 are MNHEY and SMNVEV (reference sequence). J lost 2 bases, V lost 5 bases, and 10 bases had no gene match. This CDR3 region has 18 residues. The CDR3: CASSIGLAGGPRTYEQYF. CDR3 nucleotide sequence: TGTGCCAGCAGTATCGGACTAGCGGGGGGGCCTAGGACCTACGAGCAGTACTTC.

V usage is TRBV19 and J usage is TRBJ2-1; a weak D match, TRBD2 (6 bases). V lost 6 bases, J lost 0 bases, and 21 bases lay in between. Germline loops: CDR1 LNHDA, CDR2 SQIVND (reference sequence). This CDR3 has 18 amino acids. The CDR3 DNA follows: TGTGCCAGTAGCCTTTTTGGTGGGTTCGGGAGCTCCTACAATGAGCAGTTCTTC. Residues: CASSLFGGFGSSYNEQFF.

The chain recombines TRBV27 with TRBJ2-7; D is unclear. V was clipped by 2 bases and J by 3 bases, with 11 bases between them. Germline CDR1 MNHEY, CDR2 SMNVEV (reference sequence). This CDR3 is 14 amino acids long. Written as DNA, the CDR3 is TGTGCCAGCAGTTTAAAGGTCAGACACTACGAGCAGTACTTC. It translates to CASSLKVRHYEQYF.

The rearrangement joins TRBV6-1 to TRBJ2-7, with TRBD1 matching 7 bases. From germline, CDR1 is MNHNS and CDR2 SASEGT. J gave up 5 bases and V 3 bases, and 4 bases lay outside the gene matches. The CDR3 contains 13 residues. The CDR3 here is CASSETGFDEQYF. Here the CDR3 DNA reads TGTGCCAGCAGTGAGACAGGGTTCGACGAGCAGTACTTC.

The rearrangement joins TRBV6-5 to TRBJ2-1; TRBD2 is a possible D gene (6 bases). V was shortened by 4 bases and J by 7 bases, with 14 bases between the two germline ends. CDR1 is MNHEY, CDR2 SVGAGI, per germline. The CDR3 sequence is 14 residues long. The CDR3 nucleotides are TGTGCCAGCAGTTGGGACTCCCTACTAAATGAGCAGTTCTTC. Translated, it gives CASSWDSLLNEQFF.

DNA of the CDR3: TGCGCCAGCAGCCAAGGGACAGGGGTAACTAATGAAAAACTGTTTTTT. Amino acid sequence: CASSQGTGVTNEKLFF. V gene TRBV4-3 combines with J gene TRBJ1-4; 9 bases map to TRBD1. J lost 1 base, V lost 1 base, and 1 base had no gene match. CDR1 and CDR2 from the germline V gene are LGHNA and YSLEER. CDR3 length: 16 amino acids.